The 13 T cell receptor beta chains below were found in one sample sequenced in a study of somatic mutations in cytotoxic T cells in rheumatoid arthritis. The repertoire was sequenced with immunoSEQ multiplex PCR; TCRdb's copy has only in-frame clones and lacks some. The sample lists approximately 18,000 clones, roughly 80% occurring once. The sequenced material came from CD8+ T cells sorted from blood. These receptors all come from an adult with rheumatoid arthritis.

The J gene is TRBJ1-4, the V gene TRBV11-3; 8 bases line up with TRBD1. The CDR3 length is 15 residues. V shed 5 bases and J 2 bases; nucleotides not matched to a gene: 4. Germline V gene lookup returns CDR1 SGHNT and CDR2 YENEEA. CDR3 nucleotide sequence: TGTGCCAGCAGCACGAGGACAGGGACTAATGAAAAACTGTTTTTT. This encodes CASSTRTGTNEKLFF.

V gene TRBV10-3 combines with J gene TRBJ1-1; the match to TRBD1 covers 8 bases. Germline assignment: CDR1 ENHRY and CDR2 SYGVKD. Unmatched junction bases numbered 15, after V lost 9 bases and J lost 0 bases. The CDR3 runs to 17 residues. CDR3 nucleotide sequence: TGTGCCATTCGTGGGATGCAGGGGGCCGCTATGAACACTGAAGCTTTCTTT. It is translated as CAIRGMQGAAMNTEAFF.

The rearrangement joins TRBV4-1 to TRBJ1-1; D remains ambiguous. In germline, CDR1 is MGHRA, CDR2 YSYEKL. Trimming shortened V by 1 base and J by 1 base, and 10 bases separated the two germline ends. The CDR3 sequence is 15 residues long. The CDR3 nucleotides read TGCGCCAGCAGCCAAGCCGGATTGGAGAACACTGAAGCTTTCTTT. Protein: CASSQAGLENTEAFF.

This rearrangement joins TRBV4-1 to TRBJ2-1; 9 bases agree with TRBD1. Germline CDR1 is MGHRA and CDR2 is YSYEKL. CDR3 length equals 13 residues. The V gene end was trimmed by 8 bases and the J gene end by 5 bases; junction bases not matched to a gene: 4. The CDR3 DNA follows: TGCGCCAGCTCGGACAGGGGCAACAATGAGCAGTTCTTC. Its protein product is CASSDRGNNEQFF.

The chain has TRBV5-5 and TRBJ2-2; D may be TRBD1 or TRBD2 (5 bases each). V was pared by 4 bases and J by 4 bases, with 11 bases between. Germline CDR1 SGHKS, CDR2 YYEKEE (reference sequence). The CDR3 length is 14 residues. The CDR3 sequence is CASSPSGPTGELFF. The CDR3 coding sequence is TGTGCCAGCAGCCCGTCGGGGCCCACCGGGGAGCTGTTTTTT. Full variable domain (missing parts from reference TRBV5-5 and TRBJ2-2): DAGVTQSPTHLIKTRGQQVTLRCSPISGHKSVSWYQQVLGQGPQFIFQYYEKEERGRGNFPDRFSARQFPNYSSELNVNALLLGDSALYLCASSPSGPTGELFFGEGSRLTVL.

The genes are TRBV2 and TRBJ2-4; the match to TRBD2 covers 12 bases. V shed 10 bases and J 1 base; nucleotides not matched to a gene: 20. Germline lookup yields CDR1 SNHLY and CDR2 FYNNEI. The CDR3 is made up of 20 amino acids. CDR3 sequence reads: CATFETGGLAGRGAKNIQYF. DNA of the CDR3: TGTGCCACCTTTGAAACGGGCGGACTAGCGGGGAGGGGGGCCAAAAACATTCAGTACTTC.

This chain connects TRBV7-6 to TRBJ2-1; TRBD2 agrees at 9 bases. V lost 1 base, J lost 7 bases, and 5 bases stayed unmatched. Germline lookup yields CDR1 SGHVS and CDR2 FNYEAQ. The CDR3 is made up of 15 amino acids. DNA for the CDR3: TGTGCCAGCAGCTTAGTGGGGACTAGCTTTAATGAGCAGTTCTTC. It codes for CASSLVGTSFNEQFF. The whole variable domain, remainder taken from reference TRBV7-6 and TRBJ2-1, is GAGVSQSPRYKVTKRGQDVALRCDPISGHVSLYWYRQALGQGPEFLTYFNYEAQQDKSGLPNDRFSAERPEGSISTLTIQRTEQRDSAMYRCASSLVGTSFNEQFFGPGTRLTVL.

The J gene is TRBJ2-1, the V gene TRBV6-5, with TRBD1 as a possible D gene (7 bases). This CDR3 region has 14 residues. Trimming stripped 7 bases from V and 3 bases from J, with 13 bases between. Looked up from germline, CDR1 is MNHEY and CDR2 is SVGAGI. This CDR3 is CASTNRGGYNEQFF. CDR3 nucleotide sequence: TGTGCCAGCACCAACAGGGGAGGCTACAATGAGCAGTTCTTC.

CDR3 nucleotides: TGTGCCAGCAGCTTCCCGACTAGCGGGGGTTCCTACGAGCAGTACTTC. Encoded protein: CASSFPTSGGSYEQYF. This chain uses TRBV7-2 with TRBJ2-7, with 12 bases matching TRBD2. V was clipped by 3 bases and J by 1 base; unmatched bases: 4. Germline V lookup: CDR1 SGHTA, CDR2 FQGNSA. The CDR3 spans 16 residues.

CDR3 nucleotide sequence: TGTGCCTGGAGTGTAGGACAAGGGGCCTACGAGCAGTACTTC. Protein: CAWSVGQGAYEQYF. This sequence joins TRBV30 and TRBJ2-7, with D possibly TRBD1 on 5 matching bases. This CDR3 contains 14 residues. V lost 0 bases and J lost 2, with 11 bases in between. Germline loops: CDR1 GTSNPN, CDR2 SVGIG (reference sequence).

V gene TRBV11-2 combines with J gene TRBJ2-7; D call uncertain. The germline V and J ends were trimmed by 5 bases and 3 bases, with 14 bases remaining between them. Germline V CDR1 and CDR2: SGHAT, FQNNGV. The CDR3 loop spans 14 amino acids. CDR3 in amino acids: CASSQIGRVYEQYF. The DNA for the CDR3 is TGTGCCAGCAGCCAAATCGGGCGAGTCTACGAGCAGTACTTC.

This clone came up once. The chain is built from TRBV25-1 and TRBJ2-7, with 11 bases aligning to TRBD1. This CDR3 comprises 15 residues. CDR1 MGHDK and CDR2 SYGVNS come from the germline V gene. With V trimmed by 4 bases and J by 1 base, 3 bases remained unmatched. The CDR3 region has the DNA TGTGCCAGCAGTGCAGGGACAGGGGGTTCCTACGAGCAGTACTTC. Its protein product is CASSAGTGGSYEQYF.

The CDR3 loop is CASSFLPGYTEAFF. In DNA, the CDR3 is TGTGCCAGCAGTTTCCTCCCAGGGTACACTGAAGCTTTCTTT. The rearrangement links TRBV27 to TRBJ1-1; possible D gene TRBD1, 5 bases. Looked up from germline, CDR1 is MNHEY and CDR2 is SMNVEV (reference sequence). V gave up 3 bases and J gave up 3 bases, with 11 bases separating them. CDR3 length: 14 amino acids.